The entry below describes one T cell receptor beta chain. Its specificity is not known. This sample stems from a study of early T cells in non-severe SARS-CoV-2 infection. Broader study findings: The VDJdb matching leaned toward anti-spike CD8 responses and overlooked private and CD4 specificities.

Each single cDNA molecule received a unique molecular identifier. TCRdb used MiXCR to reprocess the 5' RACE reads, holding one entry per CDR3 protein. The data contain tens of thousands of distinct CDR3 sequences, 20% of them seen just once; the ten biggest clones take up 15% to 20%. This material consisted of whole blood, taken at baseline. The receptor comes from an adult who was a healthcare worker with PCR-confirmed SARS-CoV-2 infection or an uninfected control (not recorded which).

CDR3 loop: CASSLGRGTGSPLHF. DNA for the CDR3: TGTGCCAGCAGCTTAGGTCGGGGTACGGGATCACCCCTCCACTTT. The chain links TRBV13 to TRBJ1-6; the D is unclear. Between the trimmed V and J ends, which lost 0 bases and 10 bases, there was a span of 13 bases. The CDR3 is made up of 15 amino acids. The germline V gene encodes CDR1 PRHDT and CDR2 FYEKMQ (reference sequence).